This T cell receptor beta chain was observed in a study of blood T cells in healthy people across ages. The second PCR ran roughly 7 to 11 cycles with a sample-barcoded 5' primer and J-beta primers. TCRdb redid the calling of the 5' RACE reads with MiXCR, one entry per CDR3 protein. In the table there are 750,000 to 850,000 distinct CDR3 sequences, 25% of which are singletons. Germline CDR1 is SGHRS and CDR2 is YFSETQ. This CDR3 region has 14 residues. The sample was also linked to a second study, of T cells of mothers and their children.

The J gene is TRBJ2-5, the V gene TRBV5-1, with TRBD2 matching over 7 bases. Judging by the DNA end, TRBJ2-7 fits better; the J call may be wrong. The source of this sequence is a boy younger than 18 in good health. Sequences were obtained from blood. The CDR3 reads CASSRQGRAYEQYF. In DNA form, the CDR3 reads TGCGCCAGCAGCAGACAAGGGAGGGCCTACGAGCAGTACTTC.